This T cell receptor beta chain derives from a study of CXCR3-negative and CXCR3-positive naive CD8 T cells. TRB cDNA libraries were made by UMI-labeled 5' RACE. From its re-call of the 5' RACE reads, TCRdb lists each CDR3 protein once, without DNA. Found here are about 120,000 distinct CDR3 sequences; the top ten clones hold about 0.34%. General study findings and limits: More hydrophobic TRB CDR3s occurred in CXCR3-positive than in CXCR3-negative naive cells.

On this clonotype: Antigen unknown.

The CDR3 is made up of 12 amino acids. CDR1 is SGHKS, CDR2 YYEKEE, per germline (reference sequence). The V gene is TRBV5-5, the J gene TRBJ2-7. The specimen was naive CXCR3+ CD8+ T cells from blood. The subset was: CD45RO-CCR7+CD27+CD95- naive CD8+ T cells expressing CXCR3 (TNR3+). The sequence was collected from a human donor in good health. Some clones in this sample may be carry-over from other donors' samples. CDR3 sequence reads: CASSLSYYEQYF.